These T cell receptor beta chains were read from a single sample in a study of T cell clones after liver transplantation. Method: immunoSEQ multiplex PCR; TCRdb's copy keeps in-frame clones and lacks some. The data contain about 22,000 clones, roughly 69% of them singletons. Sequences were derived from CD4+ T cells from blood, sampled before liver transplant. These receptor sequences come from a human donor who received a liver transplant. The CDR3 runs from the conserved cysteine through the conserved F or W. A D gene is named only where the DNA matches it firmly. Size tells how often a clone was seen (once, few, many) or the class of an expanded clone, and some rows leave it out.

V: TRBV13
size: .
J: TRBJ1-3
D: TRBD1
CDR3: CASSPTGTGNAGNTIYF
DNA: TGTGCCAGCAGCCCAACCGGGACAGGGAATGCTGGAAACACCATATATTTT

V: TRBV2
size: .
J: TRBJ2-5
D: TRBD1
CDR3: CASSRQGVEETQYF
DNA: TGTGCCAGCAGCCGACAGGGGGTGGAAGAGACCCAGTACTTC

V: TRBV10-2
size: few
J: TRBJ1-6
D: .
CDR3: CASSEGGLSSYNSPLHF
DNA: TGCGCCAGCAGTGAGGGGGGCTTGAGCTCCTATAATTCACCCCTCCACTTT

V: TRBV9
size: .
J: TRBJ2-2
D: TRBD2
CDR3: CASSVGLAGGSGELFF
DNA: TGTGCCAGCAGCGTAGGGTTAGCGGGAGGATCCGGGGAGCTGTTTTTT

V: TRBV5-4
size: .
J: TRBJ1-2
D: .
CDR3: CASSREEGGYGYTF
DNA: TGTGCCAGCAGCCGAGAGGAAGGGGGATATGGCTACACCTTC

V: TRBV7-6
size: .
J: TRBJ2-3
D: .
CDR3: CASSLGLEVTDTQYF
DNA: TGTGCCAGCAGCTTAGGGTTGGAGGTCACAGATACGCAGTATTTT

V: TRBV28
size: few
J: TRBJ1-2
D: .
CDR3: CASSRGQGRDGYTF
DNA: TGTGCCAGCAGCCGGGGGCAGGGTAGAGATGGCTACACCTTC

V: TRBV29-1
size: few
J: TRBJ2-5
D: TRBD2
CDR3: CSVLGAGRVQETQYF
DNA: TGCAGCGTCCTGGGAGCCGGGAGGGTCCAAGAGACCCAGTACTTC

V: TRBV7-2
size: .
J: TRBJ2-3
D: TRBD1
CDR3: CASSPRTGFRTQYF
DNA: TGTGCCAGCAGCCCCCGGACAGGGTTTAGAACGCAGTATTTT

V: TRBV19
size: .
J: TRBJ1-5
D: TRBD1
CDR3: CASRTTGGPNQPQHF
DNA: TGTGCCAGTAGAACTACAGGGGGCCCTAATCAGCCCCAGCATTTT

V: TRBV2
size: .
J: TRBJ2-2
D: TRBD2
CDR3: CASRRLAGEVDPGELFF
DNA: TGTGCCAGCAGACGACTAGCGGGAGAGGTTGACCCCGGGGAGCTGTTTTTT

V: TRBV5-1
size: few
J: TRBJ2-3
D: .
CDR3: CASSWDTDTQYF
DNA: TGCGCCAGCAGCTGGGACACAGATACGCAGTATTTT

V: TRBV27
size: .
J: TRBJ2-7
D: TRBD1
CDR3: CASSETGPYEQYF
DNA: TGTGCCAGCAGTGAGACAGGGCCCTACGAGCAGTACTTC

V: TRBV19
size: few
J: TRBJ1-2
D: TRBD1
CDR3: CASYSQGAYGYTF
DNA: TGTGCCAGTTACTCACAGGGGGCCTATGGCTACACCTTC

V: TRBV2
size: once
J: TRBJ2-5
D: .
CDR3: CASSDTGLAGETQYF
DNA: TGTGCCAGCAGTGATACGGGACTTGCCGGGGAGACCCAGTACTTC

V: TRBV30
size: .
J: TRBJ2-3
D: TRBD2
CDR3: CAWSVEYFLKAGGPWDVDTQYF
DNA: TGTGCCTGGAGTGTTGAGTATTTTTTGAAGGCGGGAGGGCCTTGGGATGTAGATACGCAGTATTTT

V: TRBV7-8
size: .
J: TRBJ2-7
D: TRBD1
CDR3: CATGQGVYEQYF
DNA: TGTGCCACGGGGCAGGGGGTGTACGAGCAGTACTTC

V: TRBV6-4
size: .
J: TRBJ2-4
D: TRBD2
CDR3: CASSEQGGNIQYF
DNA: TGTGCCAGCAGTGAGCAGGGAGGGAACATTCAGTACTTC

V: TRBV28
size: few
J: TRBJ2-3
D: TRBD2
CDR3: CASRESGGADTQYF
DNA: TGTGCCAGCAGGGAGAGCGGGGGGGCAGATACGCAGTATTTT

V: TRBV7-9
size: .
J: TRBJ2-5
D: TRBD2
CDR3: CASSIGTSVNQETQYF
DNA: TGTGCCAGCAGCATAGGGACTAGCGTAAACCAAGAGACCCAGTACTTC

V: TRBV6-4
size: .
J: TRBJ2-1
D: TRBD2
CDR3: CASSVLAGGGGEQFF
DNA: TGTGCCAGCAGTGTACTAGCGGGAGGTGGCGGTGAGCAGTTCTTC

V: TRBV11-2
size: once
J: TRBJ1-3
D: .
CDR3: CASGGSTIYF
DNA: TGTGCCAGCGGGGGTAGCACCATATATTTT

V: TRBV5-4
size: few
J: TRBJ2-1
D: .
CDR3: CASSLDVFGLEQFF
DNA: TGTGCCAGCAGCTTGGATGTCTTCGGGCTCGAGCAGTTCTTC

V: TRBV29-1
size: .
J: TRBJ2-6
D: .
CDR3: CSVVVGSAGANVLTF
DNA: TGCAGCGTTGTCGTGGGATCGGCTGGGGCCAACGTCCTGACTTTC

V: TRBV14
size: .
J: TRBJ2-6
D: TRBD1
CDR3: CASREGDRGLPSSGANVLTF
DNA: TGTGCCAGCAGAGAGGGGGACAGGGGGCTCCCTAGCTCTGGGGCCAACGTCCTGACTTTC

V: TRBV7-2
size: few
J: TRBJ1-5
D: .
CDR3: CASSLRGGSNQPQHF
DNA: TGTGCCAGCAGCCTCCGGGGCGGGAGCAATCAGCCCCAGCATTTT

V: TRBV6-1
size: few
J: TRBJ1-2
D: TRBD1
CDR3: CASRSGGTPYGYTF
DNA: TGTGCCAGCAGATCAGGGGGGACTCCCTATGGCTACACCTTC

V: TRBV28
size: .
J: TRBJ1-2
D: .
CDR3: CASSLQGSPGSYTF
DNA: TGTGCCAGCAGTTTACAGGGGTCGCCCGGAAGCTACACCTTC

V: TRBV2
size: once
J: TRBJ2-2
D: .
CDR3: CASSEQGPNTGELFF
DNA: TGTGCCAGCAGTGAACAGGGTCCGAACACCGGGGAGCTGTTTTTT

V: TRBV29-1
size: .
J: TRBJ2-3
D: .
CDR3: CRPHQAVTDTQYF
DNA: TGCAGACCACACCAAGCGGTTACAGATACGCAGTATTTT

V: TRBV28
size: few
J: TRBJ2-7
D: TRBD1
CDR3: CATGTVAREQYF
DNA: TGTGCCACTGGGACAGTGGCCCGCGAGCAGTACTTC

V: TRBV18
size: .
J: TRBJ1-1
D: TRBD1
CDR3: CASSPAGGGWTEAFF
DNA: TGTGCCAGCTCACCGGCAGGAGGGGGCTGGACTGAAGCTTTCTTT

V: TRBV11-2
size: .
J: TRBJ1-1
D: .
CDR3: CASSQDRGTEAFF
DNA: TGTGCCAGCAGCCAGGACAGAGGAACTGAAGCTTTCTTT

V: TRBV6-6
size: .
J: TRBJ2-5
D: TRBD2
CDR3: CASSRTRQQETQYF
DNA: TGTGCCAGCAGTAGGACTAGACAACAAGAGACCCAGTACTTC

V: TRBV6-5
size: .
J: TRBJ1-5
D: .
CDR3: CASSDRHGNQPQHF
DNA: TGTGCCAGCTCAGACAGGCATGGCAATCAGCCCCAGCATTTT

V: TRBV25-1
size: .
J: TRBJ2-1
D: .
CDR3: CASKPQGRENGNEQFF
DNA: TGTGCCAGTAAACCCCAGGGCAGGGAGAATGGCAATGAGCAGTTCTTC

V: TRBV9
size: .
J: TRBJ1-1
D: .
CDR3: CASKRSGDTEAFF
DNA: TGTGCCAGCAAGCGAAGCGGTGACACTGAAGCTTTCTTT

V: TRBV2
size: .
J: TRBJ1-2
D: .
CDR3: CASSWDKTNYGYTF
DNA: TGTGCCAGCAGTTGGGACAAAACTAACTATGGCTACACCTTC

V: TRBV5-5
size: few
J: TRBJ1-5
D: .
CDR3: CASSLAGEGGRQPQHF
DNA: TGTGCCAGCAGCTTGGCCGGGGAGGGGGGAAGGCAGCCCCAGCATTTT

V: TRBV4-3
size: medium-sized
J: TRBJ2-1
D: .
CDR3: CASSQVGGNEQFF
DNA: TGCGCCAGCAGCCAAGTTGGGGGGAATGAGCAGTTCTTC

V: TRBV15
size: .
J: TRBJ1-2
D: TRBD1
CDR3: CATSRVEQGHGYTF
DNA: TGTGCCACCAGCAGAGTGGAACAGGGGCATGGCTACACCTTC

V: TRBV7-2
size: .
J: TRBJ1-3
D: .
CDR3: CASSLAHRDYTIYF
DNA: TGTGCCAGCAGCTTAGCACACAGGGATTACACCATATATTTT

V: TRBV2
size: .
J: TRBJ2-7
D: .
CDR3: CASSEGTVSSYEQYF
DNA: TGTGCCAGCAGTGAAGGGACGGTTAGCTCCTACGAGCAGTACTTC

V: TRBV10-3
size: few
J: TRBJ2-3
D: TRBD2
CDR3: CAISSSLAGGDTDTQYF
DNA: TGTGCCATCAGTTCTTCCTTAGCGGGAGGGGACACAGATACGCAGTATTTT

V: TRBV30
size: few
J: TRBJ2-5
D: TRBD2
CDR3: CAWTVSGGAGETQYF
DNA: TGTGCCTGGACCGTCAGCGGGGGGGCCGGAGAGACCCAGTACTTC

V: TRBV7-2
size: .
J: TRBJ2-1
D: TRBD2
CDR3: CASSLEDSRGGSQQFF
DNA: TGTGCCAGCAGCTTAGAGGACTCACGGGGGGGCAGTCAGCAGTTCTTC

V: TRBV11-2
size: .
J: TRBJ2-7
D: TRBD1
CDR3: CASTDSGTESSYEQYF
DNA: TGTGCCAGCACCGACTCGGGGACAGAAAGCTCCTACGAGCAGTACTTC

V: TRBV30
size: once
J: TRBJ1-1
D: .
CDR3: CAWKFYSLNTEAFF
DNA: TGTGCCTGGAAATTTTACAGCCTGAACACTGAAGCTTTCTTT

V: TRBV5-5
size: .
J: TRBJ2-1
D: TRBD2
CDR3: CASSAGLAGVNEQFF
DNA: TGTGCCAGCAGCGCGGGACTAGCGGGAGTTAATGAGCAGTTCTTC

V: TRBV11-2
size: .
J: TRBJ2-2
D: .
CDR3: CASSSQGGVTGELFF
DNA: TGTGCCAGCAGCTCACAAGGCGGAGTCACCGGGGAGCTGTTTTTT

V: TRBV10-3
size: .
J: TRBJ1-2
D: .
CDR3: CAISETTGNYGYTF
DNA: TGTGCCATCAGTGAGACCACAGGGAACTATGGCTACACCTTC

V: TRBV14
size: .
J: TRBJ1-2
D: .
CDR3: CASSQGYGRGYTF
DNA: TGTGCCAGCAGCCAGGGGTACGGGAGAGGCTACACCTTC